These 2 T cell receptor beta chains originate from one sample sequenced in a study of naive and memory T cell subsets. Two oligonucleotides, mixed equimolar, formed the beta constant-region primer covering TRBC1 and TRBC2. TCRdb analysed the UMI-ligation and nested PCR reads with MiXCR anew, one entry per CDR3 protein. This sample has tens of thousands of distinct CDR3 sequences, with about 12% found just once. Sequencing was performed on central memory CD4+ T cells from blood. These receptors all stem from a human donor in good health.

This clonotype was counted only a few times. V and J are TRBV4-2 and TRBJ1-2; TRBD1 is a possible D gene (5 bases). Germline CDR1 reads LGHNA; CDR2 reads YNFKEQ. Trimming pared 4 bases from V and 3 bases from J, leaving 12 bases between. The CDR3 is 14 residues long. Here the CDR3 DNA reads TGTGCCAGCAGCCCGGGGGAGGGTGACTATGGCTACACCTTC. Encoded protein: CASSPGEGDYGYTF.

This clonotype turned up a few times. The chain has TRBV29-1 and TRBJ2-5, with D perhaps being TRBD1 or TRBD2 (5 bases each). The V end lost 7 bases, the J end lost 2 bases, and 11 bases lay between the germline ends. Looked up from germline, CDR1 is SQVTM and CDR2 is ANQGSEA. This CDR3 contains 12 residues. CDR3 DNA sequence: TGCAGCGGGTCCGGGACGCAAGAGACCCAGTACTTC. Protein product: CSGSGTQETQYF.